The entry below describes one TCR beta chain. Assay used: immunoSEQ multiplex PCR; TCRdb lists only in-frame clones, some missing. The sample lists some 140,000 clones; more than 85% were seen once. This specimen belongs to a study of control samples from healthy donors and cancer patients. Sample: blood. The TCR sequence derives from a woman aged 30 to 39 in good health.

CDR3 nucleotide sequence: TGTGCCAGCAGCTTTCGTGGAAACTCCTACGAGCAGTACTTC. It is translated as CASSFRGNSYEQYF. This sequence joins TRBV7-8 and TRBJ2-7; no definite D call. This CDR3 contains 14 residues. Trimming took off 3 bases at V and 0 bases at J, with 9 bases between the two ends. Germline V gene data show CDR1 as SGHVS and CDR2 as FQNEAQ.